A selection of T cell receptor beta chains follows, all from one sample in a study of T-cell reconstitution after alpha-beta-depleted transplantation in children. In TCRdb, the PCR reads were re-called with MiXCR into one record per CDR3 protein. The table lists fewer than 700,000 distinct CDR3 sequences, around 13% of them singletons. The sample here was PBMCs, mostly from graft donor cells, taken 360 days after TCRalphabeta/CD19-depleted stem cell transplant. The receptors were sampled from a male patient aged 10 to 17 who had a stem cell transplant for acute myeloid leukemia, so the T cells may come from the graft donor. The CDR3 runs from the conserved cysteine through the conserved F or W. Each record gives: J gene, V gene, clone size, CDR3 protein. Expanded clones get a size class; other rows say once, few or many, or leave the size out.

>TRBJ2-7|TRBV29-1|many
CSATQGNAYEQYF
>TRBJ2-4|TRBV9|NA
CASSGRLAGGRNIQYF
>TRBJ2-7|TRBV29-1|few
CSVEARGNEQYF
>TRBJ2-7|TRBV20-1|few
CSASADSYEQYF
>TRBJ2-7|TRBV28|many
CASNSGTVYLYEQYF
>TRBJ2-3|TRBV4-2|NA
CASSPPAGGPSTDTQYF
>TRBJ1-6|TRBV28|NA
CASSPLTGNSPLHF
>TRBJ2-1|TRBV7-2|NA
CASREERGTYNEQFF
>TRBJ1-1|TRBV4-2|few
CASSQGSGRVDNTEAFF
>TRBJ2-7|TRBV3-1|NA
CASSRTSGHSYEQYF
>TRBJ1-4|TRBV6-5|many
CASSYSFTDEKLFF
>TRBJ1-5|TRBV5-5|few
CASSFRDPQPQHF
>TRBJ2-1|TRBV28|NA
CASSLKAAGTSGRSEQFF
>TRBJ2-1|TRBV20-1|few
CSANSGRIAYNEQFF
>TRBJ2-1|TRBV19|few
CASSPSLDEQFF
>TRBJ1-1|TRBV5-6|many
CASSLGQGVDTEAFF
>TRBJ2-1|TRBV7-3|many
CASSSGLAGSYNEQFF
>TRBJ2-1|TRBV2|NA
CAAKGQEYNEQFF
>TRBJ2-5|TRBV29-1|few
CSDSRDQETQYF
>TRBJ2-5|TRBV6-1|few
CASNLWLLETQYF
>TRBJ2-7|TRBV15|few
CATRHRGGTYEQYF
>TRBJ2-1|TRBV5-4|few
CASSRESSYNEQFF
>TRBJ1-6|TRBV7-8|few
CASSLPGQDRNSPLHF
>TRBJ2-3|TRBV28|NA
CASSFLGAKGDTQYF
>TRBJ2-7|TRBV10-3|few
CAISPYGTTPYEQYF
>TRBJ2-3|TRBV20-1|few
CSACLTSGITDTQYF
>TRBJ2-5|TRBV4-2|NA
CASSAFAWETQYF
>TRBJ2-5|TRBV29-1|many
CSVELLVQETQYF
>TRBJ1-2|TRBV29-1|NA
CSVEVSPGRPNYGYTF
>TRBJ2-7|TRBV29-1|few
CSVEVSAGLEQYF
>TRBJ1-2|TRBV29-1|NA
CSATGTGTYGYTF
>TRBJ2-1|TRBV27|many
CASSFWPAGGPPFF
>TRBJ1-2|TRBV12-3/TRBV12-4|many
CASRRLGQGADGGYTF
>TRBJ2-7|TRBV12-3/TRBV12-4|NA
CASSFSGEVYEQYF
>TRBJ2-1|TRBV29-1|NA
CSGGSYNEQFF
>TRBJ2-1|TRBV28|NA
CASNRRVFEQFF
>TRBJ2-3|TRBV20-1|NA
CSARDLLAGDLDTQYF